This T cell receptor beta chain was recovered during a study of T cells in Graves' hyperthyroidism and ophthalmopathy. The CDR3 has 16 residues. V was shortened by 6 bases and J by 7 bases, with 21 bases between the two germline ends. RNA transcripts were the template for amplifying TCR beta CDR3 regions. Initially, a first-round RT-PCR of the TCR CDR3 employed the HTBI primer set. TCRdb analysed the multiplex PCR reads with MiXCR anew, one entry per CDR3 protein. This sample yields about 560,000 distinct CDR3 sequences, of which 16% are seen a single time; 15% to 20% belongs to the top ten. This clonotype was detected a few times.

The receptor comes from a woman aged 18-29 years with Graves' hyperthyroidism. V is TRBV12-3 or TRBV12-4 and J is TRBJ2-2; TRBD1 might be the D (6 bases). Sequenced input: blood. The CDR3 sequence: CASRTIQGPHGGELFF. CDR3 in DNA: TGTGCCAGCAGGACTATACAGGGCCCTCATGGCGGGGAGCTGTTTTTT.